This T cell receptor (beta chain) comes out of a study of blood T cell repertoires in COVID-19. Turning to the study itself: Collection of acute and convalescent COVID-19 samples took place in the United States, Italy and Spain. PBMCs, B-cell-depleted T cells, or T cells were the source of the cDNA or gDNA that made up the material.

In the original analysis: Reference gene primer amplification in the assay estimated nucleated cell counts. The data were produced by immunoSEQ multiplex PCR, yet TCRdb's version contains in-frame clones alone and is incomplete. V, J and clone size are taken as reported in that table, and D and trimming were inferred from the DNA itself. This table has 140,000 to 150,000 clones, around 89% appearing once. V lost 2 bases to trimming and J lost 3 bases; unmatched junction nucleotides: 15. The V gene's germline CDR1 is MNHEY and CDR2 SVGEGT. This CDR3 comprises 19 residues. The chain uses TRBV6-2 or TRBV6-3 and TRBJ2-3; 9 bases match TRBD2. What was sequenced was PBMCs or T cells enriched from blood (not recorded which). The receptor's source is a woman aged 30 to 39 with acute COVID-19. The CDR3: CASSYEVFASGIGTDTQYF. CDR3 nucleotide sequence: TGTGCCAGCAGTTACGAGGTTTTCGCTAGCGGGATAGGGACAGATACGCAGTATTTT.